What follows are 28 T cell receptor beta chains derived from one specimen sequenced in a study of blood T cell repertoires in COVID-19. The protocol was immunoSEQ multiplex PCR, while the TCRdb copy is restricted to in-frame clones and leaves out a portion. The sample records about 260,000 clones, around 89% being singletons. Sequencing input: PBMCs or T cells enriched from blood (not recorded which). Receptors were obtained from a woman aged 25-40 years with acute COVID-19.

The CDR3 region has the DNA TGTGCCAGCAGCTTATCAAATCTCGGAGATGGCTACACCTTC. Amino acid sequence: CASSLSNLGDGYTF. This rearrangement joins TRBV7-2 to TRBJ1-2; D is ambiguous. Deletions cut 2 bases from V and 6 bases from J, with 13 bases between. The germline V gene encodes CDR1 SGHTA and CDR2 FQGNSA. CDR3 size: 14 residues.

The rearrangement joins TRBV7-3 to TRBJ2-5; 8 nucleotides align to TRBD1. V gave up 5 bases and J gave up 4 bases; unmatched junction bases: 9. This CDR3 has 15 residues. CDR1 and CDR2 (germline): SGHTA, FQGTGA. The CDR3 reads CASSPQTGAGETQYF. CDR3 DNA: TGTGCCAGCAGCCCCCAGACAGGGGCGGGAGAGACCCAGTACTTC. Variable domain in full (rest from reference TRBV7-3 and TRBJ2-5): GAGVSQTPSNKVTEKGKYVELRCDPISGHTALYWYRQSLGQGPEFLIYFQGTGAADDSGLPNDRFFAVRPEGSVSTLKIQRTERGDSAVYLCASSPQTGAGETQYFGPGTRLLVL.

This clone has a handful of counts. The V gene is TRBV27, the J gene TRBJ2-7; no reliable D call. Per germline, CDR1 MNHEY and CDR2 SMNVEV (reference sequence). Trimming left V 6 bases short and J 5 bases short, with 11 bases between. The CDR3 has 12 residues. CDR3 sequence reads: CASRGYEDEQYF. The CDR3 DNA is TGTGCCAGCAGGGGTTACGAGGACGAGCAGTACTTC.

This clone was detected a few times. The genes are TRBV2 and TRBJ1-1; D uncertain. The CDR3 runs 13 residues. CDR1 is SNHLY, CDR2 FYNNEI, per germline. V was pared by 0 bases and J by 4 bases, with 6 bases between. The CDR3 region has the DNA TGTGCCAGCAGTGAAGCCGGAGCCACTGAAGCTTTCTTT. Translating it yields CASSEAGATEAFF.

This rearrangement joins TRBV6-6 to TRBJ2-3, with 10 bases that match TRBD2. Per the germline V gene, CDR1 is MNHNY and CDR2 is SVGAGI (reference sequence). Trimming at V came to 9 bases and at J to 0 bases, leaving 9 bases not matched to a gene. The CDR3 extends over 16 amino acids. The CDR3 sequence is CASTIGLAASTDTQYF. CDR3 coding DNA: TGTGCCAGTACCATTGGACTAGCGGCTAGCACAGATACGCAGTATTTT.

The chain recombines TRBV18 with TRBJ2-1; the match to TRBD2 covers 8 bases. Germline CDR1 is KGHSH and CDR2 is LQKENI. V shed 3 bases and J 0 bases; nucleotides not matched to a gene: 7. This CDR3 is 17 amino acids long. CDR3 in DNA: TGTGCCAGCTCACCCTCCGGGACTAGGAGCTCCTACAATGAGCAGTTCTTC. Translated, it gives CASSPSGTRSSYNEQFF.

J is TRBJ1-1 and V is TRBV9; 7 nucleotides align to TRBD1. The germline CDR1 and CDR2 sequences are SGDLS and YYNGEE. The CDR3 extends over 15 amino acids. V gave up 0 bases and J gave up 5 bases; unmatched junction bases: 7. CDR3 DNA sequence: TGTGCCAGCAGCGTAGAAGGTCAGGGGGAGACTGAAGCTTTCTTT. It translates to CASSVEGQGETEAFF.

This clone has a handful of counts. The chain employs TRBV19 and TRBJ1-4; D gene unclear. CDR1 is LNHDA, CDR2 SQIVND, per germline (reference sequence). The length of the CDR3 is 12 residues. Trimming cost V 5 bases and J 7 bases, with 8 bases left between them. The CDR3 sequence is CASSWGGEKLFF. For the CDR3, the DNA is TGTGCCAGTAGTTGGGGAGGTGAAAAACTGTTTTTT.

The chain carries TRBV6-5 and TRBJ2-1, with 8 bases lining up with TRBD1. Unmatched junction bases numbered 3, after V lost 3 bases and J lost 2 bases. Germline CDR1 and CDR2: MNHEY and SVGAGI. CDR3 length equals 15 residues. DNA of the CDR3: TGTGCCAGCAGTTATGGACAGGGAACCTACAATGAGCAGTTCTTC. Translation gives CASSYGQGTYNEQFF.

V usage is TRBV10-3 and J usage is TRBJ1-4; maybe TRBD1 (5 bases). The CDR3 runs to 15 residues. Germline CDR1 is ENHRY and CDR2 is SYGVKD. The V end was cut by 10 bases, the J end by 3 bases, with 18 bases between. CDR3 region: CATLGGGGPNEKLFF. In nucleotides, the CDR3 is TGTGCCACCCTCGGGGGGGGTGGACCTAATGAAAAACTGTTTTTT.

This sequence joins TRBV5-1 and TRBJ2-7, with a tentative D call TRBD1 (5 bases). The germline V gene encodes CDR1 SGHRS and CDR2 YFSETQ. V gave up 0 bases and J gave up 5 bases, with 15 bases separating them. The CDR3 is 15 amino acids. CDR3 DNA sequence: TGCGCCAGCAGCTTGGGGTGGGGCCTCGTCAACGAGCAGTACTTC. It translates to CASSLGWGLVNEQYF.

The rearrangement joins TRBV3-1 (or the pseudogene TRBV3-2) to TRBJ1-2; D uncertain. Per the germline V gene, CDR1 is LGHDT and CDR2 is YNNKEL (reference sequence). V was shortened by 1 base and J by 7 bases, with 28 bases between the two germline ends. The CDR3 consists of 19 residues. CDR3 residues: CASSQGYLLGWTLSGGYTF. CDR3 bases: TGTGCCAGCAGCCAAGGATACCTTCTGGGCTGGACTCTTTCGGGTGGCTACACCTTC.

The chain joins TRBV5-4 to TRBJ2-2; D is perhaps TRBD1 (5 bases). The CDR3 runs 15 residues. Deletions cut 4 bases from V and 0 bases from J, with 10 bases between. Per the germline V gene, CDR1 is SGHNT and CDR2 is YYREEE (reference sequence). The DNA of the CDR3 is TGTGCCAGCAGCCAATGGACATCGAACACCGGGGAGCTGTTTTTT. This codes for CASSQWTSNTGELFF. Based on the CDR3 plus reference TRBV5-4 and TRBJ2-2, the full variable domain is ETGVTQSPTHLIKTRGQQVTLRCSSQSGHNTVSWYQQALGQGPQFIFQYYREEENGRGNFPPRFSGLQFPNYSSELNVNALELDDSALYLCASSQWTSNTGELFFGEGSRLTVL.

The V and J genes are TRBV7-2 and TRBJ1-1; 7 positions match TRBD1. CDR1 and CDR2 from the germline V gene are SGHTA and FQGNSA. With V trimmed by 4 bases and J by 5 bases, 13 bases remained unmatched. This CDR3 has 16 residues. The CDR3 reads CASSSDLTGRYTEAFF. The CDR3, as DNA: TGTGCCAGCAGCTCTGACCTGACAGGGAGATATACTGAAGCTTTCTTT. Supplemented by reference TRBV7-2 and TRBJ1-1, the full variable domain reads GAGVSQSPSNKVTEKGKDVELRCDPISGHTALYWYRQSLGQGLEFLIYFQGNSAPDKSGLPSDRFSAERTGGSVSTLTIQRTQQEDSAVYLCASSSDLTGRYTEAFFGQGTRLTVV.

This rearrangement joins TRBV11-2 to TRBJ1-4, with D perhaps TRBD1 (5 bases). Germline V gene data show CDR1 as SGHAT and CDR2 as FQNNGV. There are 15 residues in the CDR3. Trimming cost V 3 bases and J 7 bases, with 15 bases left between them. The CDR3 spells CASSLYRGESEKLFF. The CDR3 coding sequence is TGTGCCAGCAGCTTGTATCGGGGGGAGAGTGAAAAACTGTTTTTT. The full variable domain, in which reference TRBV11-2 and TRBJ1-4 provide the parts outside the CDR3, is EAGVAQSPRYKIIEKRQSVAFWCNPISGHATLYWYQQILGQGPKLLIQFQNNGVVDDSQLPKDRFSAERLKGVDSTLKIQPAKLEDSAVYLCASSLYRGESEKLFFGSGTQLSVL.

V gene TRBV3-1 (or the pseudogene TRBV3-2) combines with J gene TRBJ2-5; D is undetermined. Germline CDR1 and CDR2: LGHDT and YNNKEL (reference sequence). Between the trimmed V and J ends, which lost 0 bases and 4 bases, there was a span of 3 bases. There are 12 residues in the CDR3. CDR3 coding DNA: TGTGCCAGCAGCCAAGATCGAGAGACCCAGTACTTC. Its protein is CASSQDRETQYF.

The chain has TRBV28 and TRBJ1-4; 7 bases agree with TRBD1. CDR1 is MDHEN, CDR2 SYDVKM, per germline. This CDR3 comprises 15 residues. The trim removed 5 bases at V and 0 bases at J, leaving 3 bases unmatched. As DNA, the CDR3 is TGTGCCAGCAGTCTCGACAGGGCAACTAATGAAAAACTGTTTTTT. It specifies CASSLDRATNEKLFF.

J is TRBJ2-3 and V is TRBV7-3; 9 bases line up with TRBD2. The CDR3 sequence is 17 residues long. The V and J ends lost 5 bases and 1 base, in that order; junction bases with no gene match: 10. CDR1 is SGHTA, CDR2 FQGTGA, per germline. The CDR3 spells CASSPGGLAHRTDTQYF. The DNA of the CDR3 is TGTGCCAGCAGCCCAGGGGGACTAGCACATCGCACAGATACGCAGTATTTT.

This clone has just one count. The genes are TRBV18 and TRBJ1-2; D uncertain. The CDR3 is 14 amino acids. From germline, CDR1 is KGHSH and CDR2 LQKENI. The V and J ends lost 2 bases and 8 bases respectively, with 15 bases between them. CDR3 residues: CASSPAGSGEGYTF. CDR3 DNA sequence: TGTGCCAGCTCACCAGCTGGCAGCGGGGAAGGCTACACCTTC.

The J gene is TRBJ2-7, the V gene TRBV28; possibly TRBD2 for D (6 bases). Germline values: CDR1 MDHEN, CDR2 SYDVKM. CDR3 length: 15 residues. With 2 bases removed from V and 6 bases from J, the gap between germline ends came to 17 bases. The CDR3 reads CASSLGVGRDGEQYF. CDR3 nucleotide sequence: TGTGCCAGCAGTTTAGGGGTAGGGCGGGACGGCGAGCAGTACTTC.

This clone was seen only once. V usage is TRBV30 and J usage is TRBJ1-1; possible D gene TRBD1, 5 bases. CDR1 is GTSNPN, CDR2 SVGIG, per germline (reference sequence). Trimming cost V 4 bases and J 5 bases, with 17 bases left between them. This CDR3 is 14 amino acids long. CDR3 DNA sequence: TGTGCCTGGATCACGAGTTGGGGGGGAACTGAAGCTTTCTTT. This encodes CAWITSWGGTEAFF.

The chain recombines TRBV7-8 with TRBJ2-7; 11 nucleotides agree with TRBD2. The V gene end was trimmed by 4 bases and the J gene end by 9 bases; junction bases not matched to a gene: 17. CDR3 length: 17 residues. Germline assignment: CDR1 SGHVS and CDR2 FQNEAQ. In nucleotides, the CDR3 is TGTGCCAGCAGCTCTCCGAATTGGGTAGCGGGAGGGGCGAGGCAGTACTTC. This translates into CASSSPNWVAGGARQYF.

This rearrangement joins TRBV12-3 or TRBV12-4 to TRBJ1-2; weak D call: TRBD1 (5 bases). V shed 3 bases and J shed 3 bases, with 8 bases lying between them. The CDR3 contains 13 residues. The CDR3 spells CASSFGRDYGYTF. CDR3 in DNA: TGTGCCAGCAGTTTTGGCAGGGACTATGGCTACACCTTC.

The chain uses TRBV30 and TRBJ2-7; 7 bases are shared with TRBD1. From germline, CDR1 is GTSNPN and CDR2 SVGIG (reference sequence). V shed 5 bases, J shed 6 bases, and the junction held 10 bases outside the gene matches. The CDR3 length is 13 residues. CDR3 DNA: TGTGCCTGGGGCGGACAGGAATGGGTCGAGCAGTACTTC. It translates to CAWGGQEWVEQYF.

The rearrangement links TRBV11-2 to TRBJ2-6; perhaps TRBD2 as D (6 bases). The CDR3 spans 19 residues. V lost 1 base to trimming and J lost 0 bases, with 16 bases between them. Germline CDR1 reads SGHAT; CDR2 reads FQNNGV. The CDR3 region has the DNA TGTGCCAGCAGCTTAGTACGGGGGACGGGTTTCTCTGGGGCCAACGTCCTGACTTTC. This encodes CASSLVRGTGFSGANVLTF.

V gene TRBV27 combines with J gene TRBJ2-7; 14 nucleotides line up with TRBD2. The CDR3 extends over 16 amino acids. Germline V gene data show CDR1 as MNHEY and CDR2 as SMNVEV (reference sequence). The J segment lost 2 bases and the V segment lost 6 bases, leaving 6 bases of the junction unmatched. CDR3 bases: TGTGCCAGCAGCCGCCCGGGACTAGCGGGAGCCTACGAGCAGTACTTC. The encoded protein is CASSRPGLAGAYEQYF.

This clone occurred a few times. The chain recombines TRBV7-2 with TRBJ2-2, with D possibly being TRBD2 (5 bases). There are 14 residues in the CDR3. From germline, CDR1 is SGHTA and CDR2 FQGNSA. The ends were cut back, 3 bases at V and 5 bases at J, with 10 bases in the middle. The CDR3 region has the DNA TGTGCCAGCAGCTTGCTGGGCGGGACCGGGGAGCTGTTTTTT. It is translated as CASSLLGGTGELFF.

This chain links TRBV28 with TRBJ1-5; D ambiguous. CDR3 length equals 14 residues. Germline CDR1 is MDHEN and CDR2 is SYDVKM. The V gene lost 4 bases and the J gene lost 4 bases, with 11 bases spanning the gap. CDR3 sequence (DNA): TGTGCCAGCAGTTCCGTCTCTTTGAATCAGCCCCAGCATTTT. This encodes CASSSVSLNQPQHF. Based on the CDR3 plus reference TRBV28 and TRBJ1-5, the full variable domain is DVKVTQSSRYLVKRTGEKVFLECVQDMDHENMFWYRQDPGLGLRLIYFSYDVKMKEKGDIPEGYSVSREKKERFSLILESASTNQTSMYLCASSSVSLNQPQHFGDGTRLSIL.